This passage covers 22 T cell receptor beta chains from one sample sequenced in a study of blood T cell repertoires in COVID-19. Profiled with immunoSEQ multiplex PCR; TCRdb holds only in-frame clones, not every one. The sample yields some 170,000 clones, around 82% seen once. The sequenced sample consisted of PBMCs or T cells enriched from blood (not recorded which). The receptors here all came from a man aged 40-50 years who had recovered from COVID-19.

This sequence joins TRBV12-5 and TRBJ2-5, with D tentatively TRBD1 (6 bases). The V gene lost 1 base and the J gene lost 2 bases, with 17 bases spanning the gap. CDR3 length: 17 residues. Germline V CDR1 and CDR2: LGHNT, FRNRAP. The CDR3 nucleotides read TGTGCTAGTGGTTTGGGAGATGGCAGGGGCCTTCAAGAGACCCAGTACTTC. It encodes CASGLGDGRGLQETQYF.

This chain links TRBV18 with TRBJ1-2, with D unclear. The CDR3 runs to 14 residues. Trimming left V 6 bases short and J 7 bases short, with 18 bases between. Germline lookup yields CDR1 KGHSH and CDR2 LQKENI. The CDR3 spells CASSPAVIELGYTF. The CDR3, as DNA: TGTGCCAGCTCGCCGGCGGTTATTGAACTTGGCTACACCTTC.

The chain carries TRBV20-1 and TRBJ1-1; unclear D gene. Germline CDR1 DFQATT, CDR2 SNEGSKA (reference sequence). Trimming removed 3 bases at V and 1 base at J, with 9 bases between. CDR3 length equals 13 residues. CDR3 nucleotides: TGCAGTGCTAGTCCCGTAAAGAACACTGAAGCTTTCTTT. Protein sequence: CSASPVKNTEAFF.

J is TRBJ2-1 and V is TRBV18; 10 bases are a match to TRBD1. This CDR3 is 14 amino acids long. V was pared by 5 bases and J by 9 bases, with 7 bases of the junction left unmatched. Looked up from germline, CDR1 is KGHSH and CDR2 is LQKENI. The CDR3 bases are TGTGCCAGCTCATTCCCGGACAGGGGGGCTGAGCAGTTCTTC. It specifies CASSFPDRGAEQFF. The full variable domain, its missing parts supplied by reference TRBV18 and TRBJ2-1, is NAGVMQNPRHLVRRRGQEARLRCSPMKGHSHVYWYRQLPEEGLKFMVYLQKENIIDESGMPKERFSAEFPKEGPSILRIQQVVRGDSAAYFCASSFPDRGAEQFFGPGTRLTVL.

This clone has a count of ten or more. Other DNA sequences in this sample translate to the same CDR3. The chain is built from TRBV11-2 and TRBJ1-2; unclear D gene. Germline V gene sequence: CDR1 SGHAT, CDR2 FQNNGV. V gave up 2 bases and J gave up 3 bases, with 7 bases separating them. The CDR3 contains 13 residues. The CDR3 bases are TGTGCCAGCAGCTTATCTACGGACTATGGCTACACCTTC. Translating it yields CASSLSTDYGYTF.

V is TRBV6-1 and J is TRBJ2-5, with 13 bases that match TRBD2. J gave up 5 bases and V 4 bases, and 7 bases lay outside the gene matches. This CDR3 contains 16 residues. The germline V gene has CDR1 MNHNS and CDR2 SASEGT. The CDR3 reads CASSVGLAGVPETQYF. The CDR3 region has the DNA TGTGCCAGCAGTGTAGGACTAGCGGGGGTCCCGGAGACCCAGTACTTC.

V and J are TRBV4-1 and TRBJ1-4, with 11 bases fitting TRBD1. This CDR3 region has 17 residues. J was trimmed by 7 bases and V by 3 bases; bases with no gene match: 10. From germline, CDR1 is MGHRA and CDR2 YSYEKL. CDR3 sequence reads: CASSQEFPDRGREKLFF. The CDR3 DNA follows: TGCGCCAGCAGCCAGGAATTTCCGGACAGGGGGCGTGAAAAACTGTTTTTT.

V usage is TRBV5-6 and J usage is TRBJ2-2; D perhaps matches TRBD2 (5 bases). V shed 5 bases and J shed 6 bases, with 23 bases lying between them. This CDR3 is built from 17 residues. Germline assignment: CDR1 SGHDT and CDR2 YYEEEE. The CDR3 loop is CASRKLLAPPGAGELFF. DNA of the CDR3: TGTGCCAGCAGAAAACTTCTAGCCCCCCCTGGGGCCGGGGAGCTGTTTTTT. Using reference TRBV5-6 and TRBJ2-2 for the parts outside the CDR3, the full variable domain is DAGVTQSPTHLIKTRGQQVTLRCSPKSGHDTVSWYQQALGQGPQFIFQYYEEEERQRGNFPDRFSGHQFPNYSSELNVNALLLGDSALYLCASRKLLAPPGAGELFFGEGSRLTVL.

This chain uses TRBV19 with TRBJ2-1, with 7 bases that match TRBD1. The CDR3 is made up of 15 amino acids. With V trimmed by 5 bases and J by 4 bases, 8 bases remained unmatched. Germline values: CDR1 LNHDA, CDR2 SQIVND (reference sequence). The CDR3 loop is CASSARDRLYNEQFF. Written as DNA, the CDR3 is TGTGCCAGTAGTGCCCGGGACAGACTTTACAATGAGCAGTTCTTC. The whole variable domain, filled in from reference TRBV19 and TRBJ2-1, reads DGGITQSPKYLFRKEGQNVTLSCEQNLNHDAMYWYRQDPGQGLRLIYYSQIVNDFQKGDIAEGYSVSREKKESFPLTVTSAQKNPTAFYLCASSARDRLYNEQFFGPGTRLTVL.

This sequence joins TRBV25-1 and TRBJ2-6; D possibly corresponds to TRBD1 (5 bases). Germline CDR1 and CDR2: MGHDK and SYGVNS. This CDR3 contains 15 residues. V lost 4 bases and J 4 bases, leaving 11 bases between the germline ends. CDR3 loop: CASSAFRAGANVLTF. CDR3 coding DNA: TGTGCCAGCAGTGCCTTCAGGGCCGGGGCCAACGTCCTGACTTTC.

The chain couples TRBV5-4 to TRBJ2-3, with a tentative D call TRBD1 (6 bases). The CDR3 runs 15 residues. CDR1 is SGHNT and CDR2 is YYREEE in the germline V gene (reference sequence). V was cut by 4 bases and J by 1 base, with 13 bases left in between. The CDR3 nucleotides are TGTGCCAGCAGCCCTGGGGCAGGGGGCACAGATACGCAGTATTTT. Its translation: CASSPGAGGTDTQYF.

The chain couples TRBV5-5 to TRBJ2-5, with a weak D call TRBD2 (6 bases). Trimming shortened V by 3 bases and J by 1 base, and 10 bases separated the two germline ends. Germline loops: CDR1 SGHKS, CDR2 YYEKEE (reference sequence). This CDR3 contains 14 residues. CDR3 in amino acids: CASSSTSSQETQYF. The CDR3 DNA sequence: TGTGCCAGCAGCTCTACTAGCAGCCAAGAGACCCAGTACTTC.

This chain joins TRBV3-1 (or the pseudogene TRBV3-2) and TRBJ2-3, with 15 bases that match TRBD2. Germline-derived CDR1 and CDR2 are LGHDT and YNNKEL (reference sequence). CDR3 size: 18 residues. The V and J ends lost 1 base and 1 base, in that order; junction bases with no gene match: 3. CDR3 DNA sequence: TGTGCCAGCAGCCAAGGGACTAGCGGGGGGGCCGGCACAGATACGCAGTATTTT. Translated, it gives CASSQGTSGGAGTDTQYF.

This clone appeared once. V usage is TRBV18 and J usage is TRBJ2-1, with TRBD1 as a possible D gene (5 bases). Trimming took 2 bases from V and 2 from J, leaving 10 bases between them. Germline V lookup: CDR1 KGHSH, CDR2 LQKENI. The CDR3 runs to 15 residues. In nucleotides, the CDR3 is TGTGCCAGCTCACCAGCGCAGGGCGCCTACAATGAGCAGTTCTTC. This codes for CASSPAQGAYNEQFF.

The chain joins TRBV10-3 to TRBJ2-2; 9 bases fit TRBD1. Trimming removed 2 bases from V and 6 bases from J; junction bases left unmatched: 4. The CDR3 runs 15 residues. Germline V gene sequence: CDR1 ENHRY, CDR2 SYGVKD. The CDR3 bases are TGTGCCATCAGTGAGGGGACAGGGAGGCCCGGGGAGCTGTTTTTT. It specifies CAISEGTGRPGELFF.

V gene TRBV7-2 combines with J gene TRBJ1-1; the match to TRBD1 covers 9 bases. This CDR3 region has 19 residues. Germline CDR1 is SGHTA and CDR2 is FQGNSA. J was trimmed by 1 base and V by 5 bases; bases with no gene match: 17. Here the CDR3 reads CASSPHLTGGLGSNTEAFF. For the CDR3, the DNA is TGTGCCAGCAGCCCGCACCTCACAGGGGGCTTAGGCTCGAACACTGAAGCTTTCTTT.

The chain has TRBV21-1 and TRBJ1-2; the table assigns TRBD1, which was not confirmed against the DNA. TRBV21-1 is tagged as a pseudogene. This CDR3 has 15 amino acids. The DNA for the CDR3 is TGTGCCAGCAGCAAAAGGACAGGGGGCCACTATGGCTACACCTTC. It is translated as CASSKRTGGHYGYTF.

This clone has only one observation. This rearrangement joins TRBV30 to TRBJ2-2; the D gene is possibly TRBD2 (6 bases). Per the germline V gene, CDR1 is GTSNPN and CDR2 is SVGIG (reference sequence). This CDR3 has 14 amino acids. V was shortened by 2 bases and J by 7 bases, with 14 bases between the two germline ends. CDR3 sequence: CAWSTGTQGGELFF. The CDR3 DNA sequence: TGTGCCTGGAGTACCGGGACTCAGGGCGGGGAGCTGTTTTTT.

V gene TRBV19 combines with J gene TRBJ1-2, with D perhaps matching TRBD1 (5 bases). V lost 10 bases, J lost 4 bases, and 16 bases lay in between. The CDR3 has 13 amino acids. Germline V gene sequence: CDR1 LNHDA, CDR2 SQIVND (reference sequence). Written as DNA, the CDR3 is TGTGCCACCGACAGTGTACCTCCCTATGGCTACACCTTC. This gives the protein CATDSVPPYGYTF.

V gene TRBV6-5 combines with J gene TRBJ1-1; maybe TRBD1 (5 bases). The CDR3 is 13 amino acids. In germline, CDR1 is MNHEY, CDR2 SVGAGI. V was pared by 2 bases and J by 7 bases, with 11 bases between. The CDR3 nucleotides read TGTGCCAGCAGTTACGGGAGGGGACTTGAAGCTTTCTTT. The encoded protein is CASSYGRGLEAFF.

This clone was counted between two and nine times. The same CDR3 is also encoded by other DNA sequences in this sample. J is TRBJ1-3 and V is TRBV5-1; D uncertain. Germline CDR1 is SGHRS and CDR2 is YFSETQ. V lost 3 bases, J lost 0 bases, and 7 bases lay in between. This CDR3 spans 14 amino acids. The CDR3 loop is CASSSPGSGNTIYF. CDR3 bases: TGCGCCAGCAGCTCCCCCGGCTCTGGAAACACCATATATTTT.

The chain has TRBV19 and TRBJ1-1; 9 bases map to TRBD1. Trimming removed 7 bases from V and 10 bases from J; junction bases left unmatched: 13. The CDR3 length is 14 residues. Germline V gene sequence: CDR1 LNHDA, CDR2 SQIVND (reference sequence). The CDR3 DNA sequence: TGTGCCAGTACCCCTCCGGGGACAGGGTCTGGAGCTTTCTTT. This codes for CASTPPGTGSGAFF.